Below, 5 T cell receptor beta chains from the same sample are listed, as sequenced in a study of tumor and adjacent non-tumor tissue in lung cancer. The template was RNA from unsorted bulk tissue. Three rounds of nested PCR, following a modified ARM-PCR protocol, produced the TCRbeta library. TCRdb independently ran MiXCR on the multiplex PCR reads; one entry per CDR3 protein. The sample holds 68,000 or so distinct CDR3 sequences, 60% seen once. The sample comprised lung tumor tissue. These receptors were collected from a man aged 45 to 65 with non-small cell lung cancer.

Ten or more counts support this clonotype. The V and J genes are TRBV10-2 and TRBJ2-3; D call uncertain. Trimming left V 7 bases short and J 4 bases short, with 9 bases between. CDR1 and CDR2 (germline): WSHSY, SAAADI. The CDR3 sequence is 12 residues long. CDR3 protein: CASKHSADTQYF. The CDR3 DNA reads as TGCGCCAGCAAACACTCAGCAGATACGCAGTATTTT.

Regarding this clonotype: The conserved phenylalanine or tryptophan is not found at the CDR3 terminus, so this likely reflects a read error. The DNA is left out, because the CDR3 cannot be placed on it with certainty; the CDR3 is given as TCRdb lists it. The chain carries TRBV29-1 and TRBJ1-1; the D segment call TRBD1 is taken from the table without a DNA check. The length of the CDR3 is 14 amino acids, counting both ends. The germline V gene encodes CDR1 SQVTM and CDR2 ANQGSEA. CDR3 loop: CGARTGGLYTEAFL.

As regards this clonotype: This clone may be a read error of a much larger clone one base away. The rearrangement links TRBV6-1 to TRBJ1-5; D unclear. The ends were cut back, 5 bases at V and 3 bases at J, with 20 bases in the middle. The CDR3 spans 17 residues. Germline lookup yields CDR1 MNHNS and CDR2 SASEGT. Here the CDR3 DNA reads TGTGCCAGCAGTCCCCGACTCAGACATGGCGACAATCAGCCCCAGCATTTT. Its protein is CASSPRLRHGDNQPQHF.

For this clonotype: Germline is not matched at one junction end, which may reflect a read error. This chain uses TRBV6-6 with TRBJ2-5, with TRBD1 as a possible D gene (6 bases). The CDR3 sequence is 13 residues long. Germline CDR1 reads MNHNY; CDR2 reads SVGAGI (reference sequence). The CDR3 reads CASSYWGQETQYF. The DNA for the CDR3 is TGTGCCAGCAGTTACTGGGGGCAAGAGACTCAGTACTTC.

This clonotype has a count of ten or more. This chain connects TRBV4-1 to TRBJ1-2, with TRBD1 matching over 12 bases. The CDR3 is made up of 14 amino acids. J was trimmed by 4 bases and V by 3 bases; bases with no gene match: 0. Per the germline V gene, CDR1 is MGHRA and CDR2 is YSYEKL. The CDR3 nucleotides read TGCGCCAGCAGCCAGGGACAGGGGGCCTATGGCTACACCTTC. Residues: CASSQGQGAYGYTF.